Shown below are 14 T cell receptor beta chains from a single sample sequenced in a study of response to subunit inactivated influenza vaccine. TCRdb reanalysed the RT-PCR reads using MiXCR and keeps one entry per CDR3 protein. The repertoire consists of approximately 500,000 distinct CDR3 sequences, with about an eighth occurring once and the leading ten covering around 13%. The sequencing used PBMCs from blood, collected 40 to 50 days after vaccination. These TCRs come from a man aged 45-65 years who received an inactivated influenza vaccine.

This clonotype has a handful of counts. The genes are TRBV19 and TRBJ2-1; no clear D gene. Germline V CDR1 and CDR2: LNHDA, SQIVND (reference sequence). Between the trimmed V and J ends, which lost 6 bases and 7 bases, there was a span of 16 bases. The CDR3 is 14 amino acids. CDR3 bases: TGTGCCAGTAGCCACTACGCGGATAGGAATGAGCAGTTCTTC. This gives the protein CASSHYADRNEQFF.

This clonotype was counted between two and nine times. CDR3 loop: CSAKPPGQGYEQYF. In DNA form, the CDR3 reads TGCAGTGCGAAACCCCCGGGACAGGGCTACGAGCAGTACTTC. This rearrangement joins TRBV20-1 to TRBJ2-7; 9 nucleotides line up with TRBD1. With 6 bases clipped from V and 3 bases from J, the junction kept 9 bases outside the gene matches. The CDR3 has 14 residues. Germline values: CDR1 DFQATT, CDR2 SNEGSKA (reference sequence).

This clonotype has ten or more counts. The J gene is TRBJ2-1, the V gene TRBV12-3 or TRBV12-4, with D unresolved. CDR3 size: 15 residues. V lost 5 bases and J 7 bases, leaving 18 bases between the germline ends. The CDR3 loop is CASSNSLGERNEQFF. The CDR3 nucleotides read TGTGCCAGCAGTAATTCCCTGGGTGAAAGGAATGAGCAGTTCTTC.

The chain carries TRBV6-2 or TRBV6-3 and TRBJ1-1; D is unresolved. The CDR3 is 13 residues long. The germline V gene has CDR1 MNHEY and CDR2 SVGEGT. Trimming took off 6 bases at V and 2 bases at J, with 10 bases between the two ends. The CDR3 DNA is TGTGCCAGCAGACTGACACAAAACACTGAAGCTTTCTTT. This encodes CASRLTQNTEAFF.

The rearrangement links TRBV20-1 to TRBJ1-5; 7 bases map to TRBD1. With V trimmed by 0 bases and J by 2 bases, 4 bases remained unmatched. The CDR3 runs to 15 residues. The germline V gene encodes CDR1 DFQATT and CDR2 SNEGSKA (reference sequence). The CDR3 spells CSARDPGQRNQPQHF. For the CDR3, the DNA is TGCAGTGCTAGAGACCCGGGACAGCGCAATCAGCCCCAGCATTTT.

This clonotype was detected only a few times. The chain couples TRBV11-2 to TRBJ2-5; TRBD2 aligns across 12 bases. The CDR3 is 16 amino acids. The germline V gene encodes CDR1 SGHAT and CDR2 FQNNGV. V shed 1 base, J shed 5 bases, and the junction held 5 bases outside the gene matches. The CDR3 spells CASSLVTSGSGETQYF. Written as DNA, the CDR3 is TGTGCCAGCAGCTTAGTGACTAGCGGGAGTGGGGAGACCCAGTACTTC.

Ten or more counts support this clonotype. This chain links TRBV12-3 or TRBV12-4 with TRBJ2-7, with D possibly being TRBD1 or TRBD2 (5 bases each). This CDR3 region has 14 residues. Trimming left V 2 bases short and J 5 bases short, with 13 bases between. CDR3 sequence reads: CASSLRQGANEQYF. DNA of the CDR3: TGTGCCAGCAGTTTAAGGCAGGGAGCCAACGAGCAGTACTTC.

This chain uses TRBV5-1 with TRBJ2-1, with 7 bases identical to TRBD2. V gave up 5 bases and J gave up 2 bases; unmatched junction bases: 13. Germline loops: CDR1 SGHRS, CDR2 YFSETQ. The CDR3 extends over 17 amino acids. CDR3 amino acids: CASRRTAAGLTYNEQFF. In nucleotides, the CDR3 is TGCGCCAGCAGGCGGACCGCAGCGGGATTGACCTACAATGAGCAGTTCTTC.

This rearrangement joins TRBV5-1 to TRBJ2-1, with D perhaps TRBD1 or TRBD2 (6 bases each). Per the germline V gene, CDR1 is SGHRS and CDR2 is YFSETQ. Deletions cut 7 bases from V and 7 bases from J, with 18 bases between. The CDR3 is 14 residues long. The CDR3 here is CASREGGRANEQFF. The CDR3 DNA follows: TGCGCCAGCCGAGAAGGGGGGCGCGCGAATGAGCAGTTCTTC.

This clonotype was recorded at least ten times. The chain uses TRBV6-2 or TRBV6-3 and TRBJ1-2; D is possibly TRBD1 (6 bases). The CDR3 spans 14 residues. The ends were cut back, 1 base at V and 2 bases at J, with 8 bases in the middle. Germline-derived CDR1 and CDR2 are MNHEY and SVGEGT. CDR3 in DNA: TGTGCCAGCAGTTACTTGGACAGCAACTATGGCTACACCTTC. This gives the protein CASSYLDSNYGYTF.

The rearrangement links TRBV7-3 to TRBJ2-1; 10 nucleotides align to TRBD2. V lost 0 bases, J lost 7 bases, and 12 bases stayed unmatched. CDR3 length equals 18 residues. Germline-derived CDR1 and CDR2 are SGHTA and FQGTGA. The CDR3, as DNA: TGTGCCAGCAGCTTAACGGGTCTCCTAGCGGGAGAGTGGAATGAGCAGTTCTTC. It specifies CASSLTGLLAGEWNEQFF.

This rearrangement joins TRBV20-1 to TRBJ2-3; 13 bases match TRBD2. The germline CDR1 and CDR2 sequences are DFQATT and SNEGSKA (reference sequence). V shed 4 bases and J 5 bases; nucleotides not matched to a gene: 15. The CDR3 totals 18 residues. DNA of the CDR3: TGCAGTGCTATTGGACTAGCGGGGGCGACGACGAATGAAGATACGCAGTATTTT. It codes for CSAIGLAGATTNEDTQYF.

Comments on this clonotype: One end of the junction varies from germline; a read error may be responsible. V gene TRBV7-7 combines with J gene TRBJ2-5; D is unclear. Germline V CDR1 and CDR2: SSHAT, FNYEAQ (reference sequence). The CDR3 extends over 18 amino acids. The CDR3 nucleotides read TGTGCTAGCAGCATCCTCCCCCCCTCTGGAGACAACCAAGAGACCCAGTACTTC. It yields the protein CASSILPPSGDNQETQYF.

This clonotype was seen a few times. This chain connects TRBV4-1 to TRBJ2-1, with 14 bases fitting TRBD2. J lost 1 base, V lost 4 bases, and 0 bases had no gene match. The CDR3 covers 16 residues. Germline V gene sequence: CDR1 MGHRA, CDR2 YSYEKL. The CDR3: CASSRLAGGSYNEQFF. DNA of the CDR3: TGCGCCAGCAGCCGACTAGCGGGGGGGTCCTACAATGAGCAGTTCTTC.